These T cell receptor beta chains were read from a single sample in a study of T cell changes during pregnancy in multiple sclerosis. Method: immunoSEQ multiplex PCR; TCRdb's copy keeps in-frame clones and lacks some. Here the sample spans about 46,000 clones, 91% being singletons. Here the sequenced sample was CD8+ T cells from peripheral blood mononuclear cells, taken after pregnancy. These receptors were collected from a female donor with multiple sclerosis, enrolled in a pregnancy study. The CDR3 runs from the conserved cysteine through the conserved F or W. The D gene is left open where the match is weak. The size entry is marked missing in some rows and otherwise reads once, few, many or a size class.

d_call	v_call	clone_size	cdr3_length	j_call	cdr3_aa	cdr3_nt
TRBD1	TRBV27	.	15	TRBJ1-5	CASSLSDRGNQPQHF	TGTGCCAGCAGTTTATCGGACAGGGGGAATCAGCCCCAGCATTTT
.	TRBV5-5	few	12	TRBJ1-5	CASSELNQPQHF	TGTGCCAGCAGCGAACTTAATCAGCCCCAGCATTTT
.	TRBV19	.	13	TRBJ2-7	CASSWARDYEQYF	TGTGCCAGTAGTTGGGCCAGGGACTACGAGCAGTACTTC
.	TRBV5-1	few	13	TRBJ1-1	CASSLVREAQAFF	TGCGCCAGCAGCTTGGTTCGGGAAGCTCAAGCTTTCTTT
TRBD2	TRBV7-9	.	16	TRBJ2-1	CASTPWTSGGSIEQFF	TGTGCCAGCACCCCATGGACTAGCGGGGGTTCTATAGAGCAGTTCTTC
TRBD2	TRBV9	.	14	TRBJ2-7	CASSLAGGSYEQYF	TGTGCCAGCAGCTTAGCGGGAGGCTCCTACGAGCAGTACTTC
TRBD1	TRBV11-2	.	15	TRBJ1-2	CASSSLSDRRDGYTF	TGTGCCAGCAGCTCCCTTTCGGACAGGAGAGATGGCTACACCTTC
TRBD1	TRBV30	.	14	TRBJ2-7	CAWSLGTGDYEQYF	TGTGCCTGGAGCCTCGGGACAGGGGACTACGAGCAGTACTTC
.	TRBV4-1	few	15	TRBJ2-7	CASSQEGDNSYEQYF	TGCGCCAGCAGCCAAGAAGGGGACAACTCCTACGAGCAGTACTTC
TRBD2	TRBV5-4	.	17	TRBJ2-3	CASSLELAGVFADTQYF	TGTGCCAGCAGCTTGGAGTTAGCGGGGGTCTTTGCAGATACGCAGTATTTT
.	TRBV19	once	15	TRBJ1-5	CASSINGRANQPQHF	TGTGCCAGTAGTATCAACGGCAGGGCAAATCAGCCCCAGCATTTT
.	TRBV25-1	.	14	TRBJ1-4	CASAGGDPNEKLFF	TGTGCCAGCGCTGGGGGGGACCCTAATGAAAAACTGTTTTTT
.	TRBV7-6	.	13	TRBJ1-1	CASSPLMNTEAFF	TGTGCCAGCAGCCCACTAATGAACACTGAAGCTTTCTTT
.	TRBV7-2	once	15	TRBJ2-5	CASSYPGNIQETQYF	TGTGCCAGCAGCTACCCGGGGAATATCCAAGAGACCCAGTACTTC
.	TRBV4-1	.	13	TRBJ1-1	CASSSDRHTEAFF	TGCGCCAGCAGCTCCGACAGGCACACTGAAGCTTTCTTT
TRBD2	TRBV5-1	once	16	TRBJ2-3	CASELGGGGYTDTQYF	TGCGCCAGTGAACTAGGCGGCGGGGGGTACACAGATACGCAGTATTTT
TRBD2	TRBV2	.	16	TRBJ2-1	CASSEPTSGGLGEQFF	TGTGCCAGCAGTGAGCCGACTAGCGGGGGACTCGGTGAGCAGTTCTTC
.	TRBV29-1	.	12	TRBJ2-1	CSVEYGLREQFF	TGCAGCGTTGAATACGGACTCCGAGAGCAGTTCTTC
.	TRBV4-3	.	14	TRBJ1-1	CASSPGQMNTEAFF	TGCGCCAGCAGCCCGGGACAAATGAACACTGAAGCTTTCTTT
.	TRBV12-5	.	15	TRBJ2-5	CASGLSFYAQETQYF	TGTGCTAGTGGTTTGAGCTTCTATGCCCAAGAGACCCAGTACTTC
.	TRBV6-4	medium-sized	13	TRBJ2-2	CASSVESHGELFF	TGTGCCAGCAGTGTGGAGTCCCACGGGGAGCTGTTTTTT
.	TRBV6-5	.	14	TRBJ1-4	CASSPRVQLEKLFF	TGTGCCAGCAGCCCCCGGGTTCAACTTGAAAAACTGTTTTTT
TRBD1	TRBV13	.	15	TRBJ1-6	CASSTRTGGNSPLHF	TGTGCCAGCAGCACCCGGACAGGGGGCAATTCACCCCTCCACTTT
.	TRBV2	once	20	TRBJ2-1	CASRVLESQGKHNSYNEQFF	TGTGCCAGCAGGGTACTTGAGTCCCAGGGGAAACACAACTCCTACAATGAGCAGTTCTTC
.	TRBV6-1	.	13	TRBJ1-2	CAGWNRDNYGYTF	TGTGCCGGGTGGAACAGGGATAACTATGGCTACACCTTC
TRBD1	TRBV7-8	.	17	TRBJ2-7	CASSLGTGFGPPYEQYF	TGTGCCAGCAGCTTAGGGACAGGCTTCGGCCCCCCCTACGAGCAGTACTTC
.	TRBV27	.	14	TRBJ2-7	CASSYGGALYEQYF	TGTGCCAGCAGTTATGGCGGGGCCCTCTACGAGCAGTACTTC
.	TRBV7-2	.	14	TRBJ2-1	CASSLLGSDNEQFF	TGTGCCAGCAGCTTACTCGGGTCCGACAATGAGCAGTTCTTC
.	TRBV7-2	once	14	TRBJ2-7	CASSLVALAYEQYF	TGTGCCAGCAGCTTAGTGGCCCTAGCCTACGAGCAGTACTTC
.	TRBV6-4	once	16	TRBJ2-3	CASSDSAGQFTDTQYF	TGTGCCAGCAGTGACTCCGCAGGACAGTTCACAGATACGCAGTATTTT
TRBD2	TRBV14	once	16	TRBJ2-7	CASSQDERGNNYEQYF	TGTGCCAGCAGCCAAGATGAGCGGGGGAACAACTACGAGCAGTACTTC
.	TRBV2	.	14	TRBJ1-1	CASSDWGVNTEAFF	TGTGCCAGCAGTGATTGGGGGGTAAACACTGAAGCTTTCTTT
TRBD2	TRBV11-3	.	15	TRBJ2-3	CASSPSGGPIYTQYF	TGTGCCAGCAGCCCGTCGGGGGGGCCTATATATACGCAGTATTTT
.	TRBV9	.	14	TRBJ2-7	CASSVSQGSYEQYF	TGTGCCAGCAGCGTATCCCAGGGGAGTTACGAGCAGTACTTC
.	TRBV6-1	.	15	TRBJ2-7	CASSLTTEGGYEQYF	TGTGCCAGCAGTTTAACCACCGAAGGGGGCTACGAGCAGTACTTC
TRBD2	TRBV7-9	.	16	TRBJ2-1	CASSSTSGNVWNEQFF	TGTGCCAGCAGCTCGACTAGCGGGAATGTTTGGAATGAGCAGTTCTTC
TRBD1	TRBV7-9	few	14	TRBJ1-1	CASSTTGLNTEAFF	TGTGCCAGCAGTACGACAGGGTTGAACACTGAAGCTTTCTTT
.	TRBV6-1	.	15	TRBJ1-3	CASSEDRISGNTIYF	TGTGCCAGCAGTGAAGACAGGATATCTGGAAACACCATATATTTT
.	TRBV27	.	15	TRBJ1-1	CASSLRELVGTEAFF	TGTGCCAGCAGTTTGAGGGAATTGGTGGGCACTGAAGCTTTCTTT
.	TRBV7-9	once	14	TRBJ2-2	CASESRQGTGELFF	TGTGCCAGCGAGTCGCGCCAGGGAACCGGGGAGCTGTTTTTT
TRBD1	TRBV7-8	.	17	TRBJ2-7	CASSPNPTGGAPGEQYF	TGTGCCAGCAGCCCTAACCCTACAGGGGGCGCGCCGGGCGAGCAGTACTTC
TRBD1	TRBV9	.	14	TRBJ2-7	CASSGGQGAAEQYF	TGTGCCAGCAGCGGGGGACAGGGGGCAGCCGAGCAGTACTTC
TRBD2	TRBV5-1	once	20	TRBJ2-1	CASSWVTTGLAEGAYNEQFF	TGCGCCAGCAGCTGGGTGACAACGGGACTAGCCGAGGGGGCCTACAATGAGCAGTTCTTC
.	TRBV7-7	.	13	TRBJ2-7	CASSPEEAYEQYF	TGTGCCAGCAGCCCGGAGGAGGCCTACGAGCAGTACTTC
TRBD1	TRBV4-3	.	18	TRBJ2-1	CASSHRIPPGQGDNEQFF	TGCGCCAGCAGCCATCGGATACCCCCGGGACAGGGCGACAATGAGCAGTTCTTC
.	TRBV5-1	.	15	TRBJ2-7	CASRGDWGIHYEQYF	TGCGCCAGCAGGGGGGACTGGGGGATCCACTACGAGCAGTACTTC